Below, 20 T cell receptor beta chains from the same sample are listed, as sequenced in a study of technical replicates of blood from a few donors (dated by TCRdb to 2015 to 2018). Library preparation employed the immunoSEQ multiplex PCR assay. As stored in TCRdb, this immuneACCESS dataset retains in-frame rearrangements with V and J assigned. A fraction of the clones does not appear; measured against another copy, unresolved V genes explain less than half of the discrepancy, and the remainder lacks a known reason. This sample holds about 80,000 clones; 75% to 90% were observed only once. Less than 0.5% of the sample lies in the top ten. The specimen was T cells isolated from PBMCs. Receptor source: a human donor in good health.

The rearrangement links TRBV30 to TRBJ2-2, with 12 bases that match TRBD2. The germline V gene encodes CDR1 GTSNPN and CDR2 SVGIG (reference sequence). The length of the CDR3 is 17 residues. After removal of 4 bases from V and 5 bases from J, the junction contained 11 bases not matched to a gene. CDR3 sequence (DNA): TGTGCCTGGATCCGGACAGGACTAGCGGGGCAAACCGGGGAGCTGTTTTTT. Residues: CAWIRTGLAGQTGELFF.

The chain links TRBV4-3 to TRBJ2-7; 8 bases are shared with TRBD1. Unmatched junction bases numbered 4, after V lost 4 bases and J lost 2 bases. The CDR3 sequence is 14 residues long. Germline CDR1 LGHNA, CDR2 YSLEER. The chain's CDR3 is CASSPGTGAYEQYF. The CDR3 coding sequence is TGCGCCAGCAGCCCCGGGACAGGAGCCTACGAGCAGTACTTC.

The CDR3 nucleotides read TGTGCCAGCTCCCCCTCGGGACAGTCTGGTGAAAAACTGTTTTTT. Protein: CASSPSGQSGEKLFF. J is TRBJ1-4 and V is TRBV6-5, with 7 nucleotides matching TRBD1. Per germline, CDR1 MNHEY and CDR2 SVGAGI. The CDR3 has 15 amino acids. The junction had 13 bases not matched to a gene; V was cut back by 8 bases and J by 7 bases.

The J gene is TRBJ2-5, the V gene TRBV14; no firm D call. The CDR3 has 13 residues. Trimming took off 1 base at V and 5 bases at J, with 8 bases between the two ends. Germline V CDR1 and CDR2: SGHDN, FVKESK. CDR3 sequence: CASSQGLEETQYF. As DNA, the CDR3 is TGTGCCAGCAGCCAAGGGCTAGAGGAGACCCAGTACTTC.

The chain employs TRBV4-3 and TRBJ1-5; 8 bases are a match to TRBD1. Trimming took 0 bases from V and 5 from J; bases not matched to a gene: 3. CDR1 and CDR2 from the germline V gene are LGHNA and YSLEER. The CDR3 consists of 15 residues. This CDR3 is CASSQEARGHQPQHF. DNA for the CDR3: TGCGCCAGCAGCCAAGAGGCCAGGGGGCATCAGCCCCAGCATTTT.

V gene TRBV4-1 combines with J gene TRBJ2-1; 13 bases are shared with TRBD2. CDR1 MGHRA and CDR2 YSYEKL come from the germline V gene. The CDR3 extends over 17 amino acids. The V segment lost 3 bases and the J segment 7 bases; nucleotides outside the gene matches: 9. The CDR3 here is CASSHNPGLAGNNEQFF. The CDR3 nucleotides read TGCGCCAGCAGCCACAACCCGGGACTAGCGGGAAATAATGAGCAGTTCTTC.

The chain couples TRBV7-2 to TRBJ2-7, with 10 bases matching TRBD2. The trim removed 2 bases at V and 0 bases at J, leaving 1 base unmatched. CDR1 is SGHTA, CDR2 FQGNSA, per germline. The CDR3 extends over 15 amino acids. The CDR3 reads CASSLSSGSSYEQYF. The CDR3 DNA follows: TGTGCCAGCAGCTTATCTAGCGGGAGCTCCTACGAGCAGTACTTC.

The CDR3 DNA reads TGCGCCAGCAGCCGGGATCCGGGTACAGATACGCAGTATTTT. This codes for CASSRDPGTDTQYF. V gene TRBV5-1 combines with J gene TRBJ2-3; maybe TRBD2 (5 bases). Trimming removed 4 bases at V and 3 bases at J, with 12 bases between. The germline CDR1 and CDR2 sequences are SGHRS and YFSETQ. This CDR3 spans 14 amino acids.

The chain employs TRBV27 and TRBJ1-5; the match to TRBD1 covers 9 bases. The V segment lost 4 bases and the J segment 6 bases; nucleotides outside the gene matches: 13. The CDR3 is 17 amino acids. Germline assignment: CDR1 MNHEY and CDR2 SMNVEV (reference sequence). CDR3 sequence reads: CASSSGTGYVYGQPQHF. The CDR3 DNA reads TGTGCCAGCAGTTCCGGGACAGGGTATGTGTACGGTCAGCCCCAGCATTTT.

The chain employs TRBV27 and TRBJ1-5; no clear D gene. The germline V gene encodes CDR1 MNHEY and CDR2 SMNVEV (reference sequence). The CDR3 covers 13 residues. Trimming shortened V by 8 bases and J by 3 bases, and 11 bases separated the two germline ends. The CDR3 nucleotides read TGTGCCAGCCGGGTCAGTTTCAATCAGCCCCAGCATTTT. This codes for CASRVSFNQPQHF.

The rearrangement links TRBV6-5 to TRBJ1-1, with unresolved D. CDR3 length: 11 residues. Germline CDR1 is MNHEY and CDR2 is SVGAGI. V shed 2 bases and J shed 7 bases, with 5 bases lying between them. CDR3 sequence: CASSYGSEAFF. The CDR3 region has the DNA TGTGCCAGCAGTTACGGCAGTGAAGCTTTCTTT.

The chain recombines TRBV27 with TRBJ2-1; maybe TRBD1 (6 bases). The ends were cut back, 6 bases at V and 5 bases at J, with 8 bases in the middle. The germline gives CDR1 MNHEY, CDR2 SMNVEV (reference sequence). The CDR3 totals 12 residues. The CDR3 sequence is CASRQGNNEQFF. The DNA for the CDR3 is TGTGCCAGCAGGCAGGGGAACAATGAGCAGTTCTTC.

This CDR3 is CASSFQLSADTQYF. CDR3 coding DNA: TGTGCCAGCAGCTTTCAACTAAGCGCAGATACGCAGTATTTT. V is TRBV11-2 and J is TRBJ2-3; D gene ambiguous. This CDR3 region has 14 residues. The V end lost 3 bases, the J end lost 4 bases, and 11 bases lay between the germline ends. Germline CDR1 reads SGHAT; CDR2 reads FQNNGV.

In DNA, the CDR3 is TGTGCCAGCAGCTTAGCAACAGGGACGAGCTCCTACGAGCAGTACTTC. Translating gives CASSLATGTSSYEQYF. This chain joins TRBV7-2 and TRBJ2-7, with a possible D match to TRBD1 (6 bases). The CDR3 spans 16 residues. Trimming took off 0 bases at V and 0 bases at J, with 12 bases between the two ends. Germline V CDR1 and CDR2: SGHTA, FQGNSA.

This clone has a single count. The chain employs TRBV7-9 and TRBJ1-4; D is uncertain. Germline-derived CDR1 and CDR2 are SEHNR and FQNEAQ (reference sequence). V gave up 1 base and J gave up 8 bases, with 8 bases separating them. CDR3 length equals 13 residues. This CDR3 is CASSLDGWEKLFF. The DNA of the CDR3 is TGTGCCAGCAGCTTAGACGGGTGGGAAAAACTGTTTTTT.

A single count supports this clone. The J gene is TRBJ1-2, the V gene TRBV19; D ambiguous. Germline V gene data show CDR1 as LNHDA and CDR2 as SQIVND (reference sequence). This CDR3 has 15 residues. Trimming pared 1 base from V and 8 bases from J, leaving 17 bases between. The CDR3 DNA is TGTGCCAGTAGTATAGGCCTTGAACTCGTTCCGGGCTACACCTTC. It encodes CASSIGLELVPGYTF.

This chain joins TRBV30 and TRBJ2-3; TRBD2 aligns across 8 bases. This CDR3 region has 15 residues. The V segment lost 3 bases and the J segment 3 bases; nucleotides outside the gene matches: 8. The V gene's germline CDR1 is GTSNPN and CDR2 SVGIG (reference sequence). The CDR3 nucleotides read TGTGCCTGGAGGGGGGGGAGCGGGAGTACAGATACGCAGTATTTT. Translating gives CAWRGGSGSTDTQYF.

The chain has TRBV5-1 and TRBJ2-7; a weak D match, TRBD1 (5 bases). Trimming took 2 bases from V and 3 from J, leaving 9 bases between them. CDR3 size: 13 residues. In germline, CDR1 is SGHRS, CDR2 YFSETQ. The CDR3 spells CASSLPTDYEQYF. The CDR3 region has the DNA TGCGCCAGCAGCTTACCGACAGACTACGAGCAGTACTTC.

The chain employs TRBV4-3 and TRBJ2-1; 8 bases map to TRBD2. The CDR3 consists of 17 residues. Germline CDR1 reads LGHNA; CDR2 reads YSLEER. V was clipped by 1 base and J by 4 bases; unmatched bases: 9. CDR3 sequence reads: CASSQGVSGSVYNEQFF. The CDR3 nucleotides are TGCGCCAGCAGCCAAGGGGTAAGCGGGAGTGTGTACAATGAGCAGTTCTTC.

The chain employs TRBV9 and TRBJ2-3, with unresolved D. Trimming removed 0 bases at V and 0 bases at J, with 8 bases between. Germline CDR1 is SGDLS and CDR2 is YYNGEE. The length of the CDR3 is 15 residues. CDR3 in DNA: TGTGCCAGCAGCGTAGAGATGGCTAGCACAGATACGCAGTATTTT. Translated: CASSVEMASTDTQYF.